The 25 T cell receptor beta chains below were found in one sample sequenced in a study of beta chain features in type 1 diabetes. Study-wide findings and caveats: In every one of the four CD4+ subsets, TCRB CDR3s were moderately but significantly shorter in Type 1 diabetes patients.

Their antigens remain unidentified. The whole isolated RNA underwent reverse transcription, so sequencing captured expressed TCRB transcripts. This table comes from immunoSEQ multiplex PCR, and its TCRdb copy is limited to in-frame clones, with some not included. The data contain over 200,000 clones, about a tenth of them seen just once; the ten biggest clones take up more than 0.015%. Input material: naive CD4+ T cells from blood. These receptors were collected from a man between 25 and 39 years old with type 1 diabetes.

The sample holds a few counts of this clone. The CDR3 coding sequence is TGTGCCAGCGGCTACGGGGGACCACGCACAGATACGCAGTATTTT. It specifies CASGYGGPRTDTQYF. The chain recombines TRBV9 with TRBJ2-3; perhaps TRBD2 as D (6 bases). The CDR3 extends over 15 amino acids. Germline values: CDR1 SGDLS, CDR2 YYNGEE. V lost 7 bases and J 1 base, leaving 16 bases between the germline ends. The complete variable domain, with remaining parts taken from reference TRBV9 and TRBJ2-3, reads DSGVTQTPKHLITATGQRVTLRCSPRSGDLSVYWYQQSLDQGLQFLIQYYNGEERAKGNILERFSAQQFPDLHSELNLSSLELGDSALYFCASGYGGPRTDTQYFGPGTRLTVL.

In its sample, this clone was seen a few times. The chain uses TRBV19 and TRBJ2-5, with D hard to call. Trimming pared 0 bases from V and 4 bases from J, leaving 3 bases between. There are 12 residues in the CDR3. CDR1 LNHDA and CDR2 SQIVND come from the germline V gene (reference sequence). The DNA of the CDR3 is TGTGCCAGTAGTATAGATCGAGAGACCCAGTACTTC. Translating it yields CASSIDRETQYF.

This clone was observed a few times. The CDR3 DNA sequence: TGTGCCAGCAGGGACACCAATCAGCCCCAGCATTTT. It yields the protein CASRDTNQPQHF. V is TRBV6-6 and J is TRBJ1-5; weak D call: TRBD1 (5 bases). The ends were cut back, 6 bases at V and 3 bases at J, with 6 bases in the middle. The germline V gene has CDR1 MNHNY and CDR2 SVGAGI (reference sequence). The CDR3 extends over 12 amino acids.

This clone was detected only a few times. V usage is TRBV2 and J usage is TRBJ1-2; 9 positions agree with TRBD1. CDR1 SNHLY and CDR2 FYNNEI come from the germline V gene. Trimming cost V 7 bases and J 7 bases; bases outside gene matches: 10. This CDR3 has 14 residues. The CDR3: CASIPGTGFSGYTF. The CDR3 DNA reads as TGTGCCAGCATTCCCGGGACAGGGTTTTCTGGCTACACCTTC.

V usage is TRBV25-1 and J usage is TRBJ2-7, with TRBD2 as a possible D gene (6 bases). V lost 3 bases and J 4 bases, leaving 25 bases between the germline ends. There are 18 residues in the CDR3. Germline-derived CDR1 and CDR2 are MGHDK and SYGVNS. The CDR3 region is CASSDPLGRSYHLYEQYF. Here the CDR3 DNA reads TGTGCCAGCAGTGACCCCCTAGGGAGGTCCTATCACCTTTACGAGCAGTACTTC.

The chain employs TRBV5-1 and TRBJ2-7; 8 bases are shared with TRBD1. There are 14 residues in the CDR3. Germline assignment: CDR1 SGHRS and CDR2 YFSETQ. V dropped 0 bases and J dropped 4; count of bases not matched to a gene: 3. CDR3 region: CASSLETGVYEQYF. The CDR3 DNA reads TGCGCCAGCAGCTTGGAGACAGGGGTTTACGAGCAGTACTTC.

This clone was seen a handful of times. In DNA, the CDR3 is TGTGCCAGCAGCGTCTCGCCGGGGTCCACCCAGTACTTC. Protein product: CASSVSPGSTQYF. The chain couples TRBV9 to TRBJ2-5, with TRBD2 as a possible D gene (5 bases). Germline lookup yields CDR1 SGDLS and CDR2 YYNGEE. Trimming shortened V by 2 bases and J by 8 bases, and 13 bases separated the two germline ends. This CDR3 has 13 amino acids. Full variable domain (missing parts from reference TRBV9 and TRBJ2-5): DSGVTQTPKHLITATGQRVTLRCSPRSGDLSVYWYQQSLDQGLQFLIQYYNGEERAKGNILERFSAQQFPDLHSELNLSSLELGDSALYFCASSVSPGSTQYFGPGTRLLVL.

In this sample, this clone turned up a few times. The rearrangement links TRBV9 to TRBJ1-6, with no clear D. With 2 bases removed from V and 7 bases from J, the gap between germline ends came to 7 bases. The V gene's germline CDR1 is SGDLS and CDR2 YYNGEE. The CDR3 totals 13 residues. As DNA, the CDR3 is TGTGCCAGCAGCGTCTCCCAGAATTCACCCCTCCACTTT. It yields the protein CASSVSQNSPLHF. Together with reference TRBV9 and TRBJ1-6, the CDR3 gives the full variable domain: DSGVTQTPKHLITATGQRVTLRCSPRSGDLSVYWYQQSLDQGLQFLIQYYNGEERAKGNILERFSAQQFPDLHSELNLSSLELGDSALYFCASSVSQNSPLHFGNGTRLTVT.

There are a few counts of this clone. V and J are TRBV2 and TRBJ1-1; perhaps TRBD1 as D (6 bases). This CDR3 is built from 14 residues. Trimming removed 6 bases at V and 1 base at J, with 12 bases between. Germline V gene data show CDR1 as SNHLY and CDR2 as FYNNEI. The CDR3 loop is CASREQGRNTEAFF. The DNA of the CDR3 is TGTGCCAGCAGGGAACAGGGTAGGAACACTGAAGCTTTCTTT.

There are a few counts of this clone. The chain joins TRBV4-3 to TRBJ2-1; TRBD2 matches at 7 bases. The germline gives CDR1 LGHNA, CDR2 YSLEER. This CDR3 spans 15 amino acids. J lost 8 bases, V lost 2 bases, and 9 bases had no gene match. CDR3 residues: CASSQRWGREDEQFF. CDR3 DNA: TGCGCCAGCAGCCAAAGGTGGGGCCGGGAGGATGAGCAGTTCTTC.

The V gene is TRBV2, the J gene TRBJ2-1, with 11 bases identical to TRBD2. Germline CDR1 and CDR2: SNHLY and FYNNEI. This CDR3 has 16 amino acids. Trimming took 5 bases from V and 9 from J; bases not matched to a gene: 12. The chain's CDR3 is CASSYQLAGGAVEQFF. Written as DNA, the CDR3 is TGTGCCAGCAGTTACCAGTTAGCGGGGGGGGCGGTTGAGCAGTTCTTC.

The CDR3 DNA reads TGTGCCAGCTCACCCCGCGGGACAGGGGGCTCTGGGGCCAACGTCCTGACTTTC. The encoded protein is CASSPRGTGGSGANVLTF. The chain employs TRBV18 and TRBJ2-6; 11 bases are shared with TRBD1. CDR1 KGHSH and CDR2 LQKENI come from the germline V gene. V trimming: 3 bases; J trimming: 0 bases; junction bases outside the gene matches: 4. This CDR3 spans 18 amino acids.

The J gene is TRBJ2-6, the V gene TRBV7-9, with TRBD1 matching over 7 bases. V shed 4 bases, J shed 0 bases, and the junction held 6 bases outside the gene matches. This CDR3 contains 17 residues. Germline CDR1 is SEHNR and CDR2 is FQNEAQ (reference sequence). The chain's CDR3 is CASSYRQGFSGANVLTF. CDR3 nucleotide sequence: TGTGCCAGCAGCTACCGACAGGGTTTCTCTGGGGCCAACGTCCTGACTTTC.

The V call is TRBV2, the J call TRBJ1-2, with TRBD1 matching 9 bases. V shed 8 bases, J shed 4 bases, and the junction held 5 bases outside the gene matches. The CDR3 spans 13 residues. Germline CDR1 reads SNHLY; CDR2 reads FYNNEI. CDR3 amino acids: CASVGQGFYGYTF. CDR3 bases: TGTGCCAGCGTGGGACAGGGTTTCTATGGCTACACCTTC.

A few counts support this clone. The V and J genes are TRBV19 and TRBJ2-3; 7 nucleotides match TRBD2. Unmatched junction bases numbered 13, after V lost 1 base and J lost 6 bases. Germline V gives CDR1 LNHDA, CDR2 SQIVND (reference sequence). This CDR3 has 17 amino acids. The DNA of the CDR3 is TGTGCCAGTAGTATAGGGTTAGGAGCGGGGCTCGCCGATACGCAGTATTTT. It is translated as CASSIGLGAGLADTQYF. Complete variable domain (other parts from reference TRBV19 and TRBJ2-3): DGGITQSPKYLFRKEGQNVTLSCEQNLNHDAMYWYRQDPGQGLRLIYYSQIVNDFQKGDIAEGYSVSREKKESFPLTVTSAQKNPTAFYLCASSIGLGAGLADTQYFGPGTRLTVL.

This CDR3 reads CSVLPGGYQETQYF. In DNA, the CDR3 is TGCAGCGTTCTTCCCGGAGGGTACCAAGAGACCCAGTACTTC. The chain couples TRBV29-1 to TRBJ2-5; the D gene is possibly TRBD2 (6 bases). This CDR3 spans 14 amino acids. Germline CDR1 and CDR2: SQVTM and ANQGSEA. V was pared by 5 bases and J by 0 bases, with 13 bases between.

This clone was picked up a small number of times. This CDR3 is CASSQPVGTGRNYEQYF. The CDR3 DNA is TGCGCCAGCAGCCAACCAGTCGGGACAGGGCGGAACTACGAGCAGTACTTC. This chain connects TRBV4-1 to TRBJ2-7; 9 nucleotides align to TRBD1. CDR1 and CDR2 (germline): MGHRA, YSYEKL. The ends lost 2 bases at V and 3 bases at J; junction bases unmatched: 11. The CDR3 is 17 amino acids.

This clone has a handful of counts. The CDR3 sequence: CASSLLGDTSETQYF. CDR3 nucleotide sequence: TGTGCCAGCAGCTTACTAGGGGACACCTCAGAGACCCAGTACTTC. The chain has TRBV5-6 and TRBJ2-5, with D possibly matching TRBD1 (6 bases). The CDR3 extends over 15 amino acids. Trimming left V 2 bases short and J 4 bases short, with 15 bases between. Germline CDR1 SGHDT, CDR2 YYEEEE.

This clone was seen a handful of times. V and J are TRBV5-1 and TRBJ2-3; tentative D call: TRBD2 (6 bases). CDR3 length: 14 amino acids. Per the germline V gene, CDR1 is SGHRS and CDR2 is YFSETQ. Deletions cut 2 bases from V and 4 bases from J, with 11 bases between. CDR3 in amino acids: CASSFAGTADTQYF. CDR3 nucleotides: TGCGCCAGCAGCTTTGCGGGGACGGCAGATACGCAGTATTTT.

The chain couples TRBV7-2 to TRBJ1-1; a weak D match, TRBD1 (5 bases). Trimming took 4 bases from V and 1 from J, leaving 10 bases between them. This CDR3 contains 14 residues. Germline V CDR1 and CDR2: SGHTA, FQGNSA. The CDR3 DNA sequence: TGTGCCAGCAGCTATAGACAGAGGAACACTGAAGCTTTCTTT. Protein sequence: CASSYRQRNTEAFF. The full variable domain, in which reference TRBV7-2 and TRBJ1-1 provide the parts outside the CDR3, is GAGVSQSPSNKVTEKGKDVELRCDPISGHTALYWYRQSLGQGLEFLIYFQGNSAPDKSGLPSDRFSAERTGGSVSTLTIQRTQQEDSAVYLCASSYRQRNTEAFFGQGTRLTVV.

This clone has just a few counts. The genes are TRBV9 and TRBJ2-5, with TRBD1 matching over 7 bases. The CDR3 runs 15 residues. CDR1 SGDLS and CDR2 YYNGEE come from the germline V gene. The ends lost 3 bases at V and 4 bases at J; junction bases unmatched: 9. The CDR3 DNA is TGTGCCAGCAGCGCCCGACAGGGTTGGCGAGAGACCCAGTACTTC. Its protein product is CASSARQGWRETQYF.

DNA for the CDR3: TGTGCCAGCAGCTCAACCGGGGGGAACTACAATGAGCAGTTCTTC. Protein: CASSSTGGNYNEQFF. The chain carries TRBV7-2 and TRBJ2-1; 7 nucleotides agree with TRBD2. The CDR3 sequence is 15 residues long. J was trimmed by 3 bases and V by 4 bases; bases with no gene match: 6. Per the germline V gene, CDR1 is SGHTA and CDR2 is FQGNSA.

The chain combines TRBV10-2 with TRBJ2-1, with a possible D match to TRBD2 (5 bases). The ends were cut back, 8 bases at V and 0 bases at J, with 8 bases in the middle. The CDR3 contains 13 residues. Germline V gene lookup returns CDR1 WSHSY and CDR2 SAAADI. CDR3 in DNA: TGCGCCAGCGTGGGGAGCTCCTACAATGAGCAGTTCTTC. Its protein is CASVGSSYNEQFF.

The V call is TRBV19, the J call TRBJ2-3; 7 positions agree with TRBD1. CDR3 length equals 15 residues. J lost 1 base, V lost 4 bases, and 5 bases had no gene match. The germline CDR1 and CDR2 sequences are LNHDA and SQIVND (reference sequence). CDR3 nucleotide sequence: TGTGCCAGTAGTACCAGACAGGGAGGCACAGATACGCAGTATTTT. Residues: CASSTRQGGTDTQYF.

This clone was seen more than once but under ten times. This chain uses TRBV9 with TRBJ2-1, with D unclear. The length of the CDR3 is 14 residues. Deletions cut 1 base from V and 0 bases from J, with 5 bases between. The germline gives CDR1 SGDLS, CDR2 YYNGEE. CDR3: CASSVSSSYNEQFF. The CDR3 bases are TGTGCCAGCAGCGTAAGTAGCTCCTACAATGAGCAGTTCTTC.